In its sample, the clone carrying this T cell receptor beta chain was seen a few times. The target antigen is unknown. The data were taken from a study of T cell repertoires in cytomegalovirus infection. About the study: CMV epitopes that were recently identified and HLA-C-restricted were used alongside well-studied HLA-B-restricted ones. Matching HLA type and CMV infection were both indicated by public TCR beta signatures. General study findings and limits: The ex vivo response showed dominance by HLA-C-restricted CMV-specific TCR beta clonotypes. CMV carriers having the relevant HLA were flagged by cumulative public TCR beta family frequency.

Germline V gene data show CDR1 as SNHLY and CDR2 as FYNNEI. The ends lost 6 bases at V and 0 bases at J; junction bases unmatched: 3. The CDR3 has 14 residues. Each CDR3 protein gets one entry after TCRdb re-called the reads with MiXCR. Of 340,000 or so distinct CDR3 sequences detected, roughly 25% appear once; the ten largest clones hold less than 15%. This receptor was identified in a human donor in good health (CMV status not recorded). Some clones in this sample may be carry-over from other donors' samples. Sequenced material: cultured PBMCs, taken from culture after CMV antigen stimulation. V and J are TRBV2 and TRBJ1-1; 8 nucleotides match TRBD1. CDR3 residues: CASRETGVNTEAFF. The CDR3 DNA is TGTGCCAGCAGGGAGACAGGGGTGAACACTGAAGCTTTCTTT.